A single sample is the source of the 32 T cell receptor beta chains below, sequenced in a study of T cell clonality in common variable immunodeficiency. Here immunoSEQ multiplex PCR was the method, and the copy in TCRdb shows in-frame clones only, minus some. This record lists about 35,000 clones, none seen once only, and the top ten clones contain 2.5% to 3%. The sequenced material came from peripheral blood mononuclear cells. The receptors were gathered from a person aged 18 to 75 in good health.

At least ten counts were recorded for this clone. The covered CDR3 bases are TGTGCCAGCAGCCCGGCCGGGACATACAATGAG. Residues: CASSPAGTYNE. The entire CDR3 is CASSPAGTYNEQFF. The V and J genes are TRBV7-2 and TRBJ2-1, with TRBD1 as a possible D gene (6 bases). The CDR3 end lies 3 residues beyond the end of the read and is filled in from the germline J gene. CDR3 size: 14 residues. With 5 bases removed from V and 4 bases from J, the gap between germline ends came to 12 bases. CDR1 is SGHTA, CDR2 FQGNSA, per germline.

This clone was seen ten or more times. The CDR3 loop is CASSGFRDYPTEQFF. Partial CDR3 DNA: TGTGCCAGCAGTGGTTTTAGGGACTACCCTACTGAG. The chain links TRBV2 to TRBJ2-1; 7 positions agree with TRBD2. The read terminates 3 residues before the CDR3 end, so the remaining end is supplied by the germline J gene. Germline CDR1 SNHLY, CDR2 FYNNEI. The V and J ends lost 4 bases and 9 bases, in that order; junction bases with no gene match: 12. The CDR3 has 15 residues.

This clone was counted a few times. At one end the junction does not follow the germline gene, possibly because of a read error. The CDR3 end is not reached by the read, which stops 3 residues before it; the germline J gene fills it in. The genes are TRBV2 and TRBJ2-3, with TRBD1 matching over 12 bases. CDR3 length: 15 amino acids. Germline CDR1 reads SNHLY; CDR2 reads FYNNEI. The DNA read from the CDR3 is TGTGCCAGCAGGAGGGGGACAGGGGGCGCAGAGACG. This encodes CASRRGTGGAET. The whole CDR3 sequence reads CASRRGTGGAETQYF.

At least ten counts were recorded for this clone. The observed sequence ends 3 residues before the CDR3 terminus, with the missing tail filled in from the germline J gene. This rearrangement joins TRBV20-1 to TRBJ2-7; TRBD2 aligns across 9 bases. In germline, CDR1 is DFQATT, CDR2 SNEGSKA (reference sequence). There are 15 residues in the CDR3. V was pared by 1 base and J by 4 bases, with 8 bases of the junction left unmatched. CDR3 sequence: CSARGRLAGVYEQYF. The part of the CDR3 DNA that was read is TGCAGTGCTAGAGGTCGGTTAGCGGGAGTATACGAG.

This clone was counted at least ten times. The CDR3 DNA, read in part, is TGTGCCAGTAGTATAGTCCAGCGGGAGGGCCTTGACGAG. Protein sequence: CASSIVQREGLDE. The full CDR3 protein is CASSIVQREGLDEQYF. The gene calls are TRBV19 and TRBJ2-7, with 10 bases lining up with TRBD2. The read terminates 3 residues before the CDR3 end, so the remaining end is supplied by the germline J gene. Germline V CDR1 and CDR2: LNHDA, SQIVND (reference sequence). This CDR3 region has 16 residues. Losses at the gene ends were 1 base for V and 5 bases for J; bases not matched to a gene: 8.

Worth noting for this clone: The read gets to within 3 residues of the CDR3 end, and the germline J gene fills in the rest. This chain joins TRBV7-3 and TRBJ2-5; D is unclear. Germline CDR1 is SGHTA and CDR2 is FQGTGA. CDR3 length equals 11 residues. The V and J ends lost 3 bases and 4 bases respectively, with 3 bases between them. CDR3 bases read: TGTGCCAGCAGCTTCGGAGAGACC. This translates into CASSFGET. In full, the CDR3 reads CASSFGETQYF.

This clone was observed at least ten times. The read finishes 3 residues shy of the CDR3 end, and the germline J gene is used to complete it. V and J are TRBV7-9 and TRBJ1-2; 8 bases line up with TRBD1. Germline V lookup: CDR1 SEHNR, CDR2 FQNEAQ (reference sequence). The CDR3 is made up of 15 amino acids. CDR3 region: CASSLVSGQGAGYTF. Incomplete CDR3 DNA: TGTGCCAGCAGCTTAGTGTCCGGACAGGGAGCGGGC.

The table lists this clone with many counts. The read falls 3 residues short of the CDR3 end, and the missing part is taken from the germline J gene. The V and J genes are TRBV6-1 and TRBJ2-7; D perhaps matches TRBD2 (6 bases). Germline CDR1 MNHNS, CDR2 SASEGT. The CDR3 is 14 amino acids. Trimming shortened V by 4 bases and J by 3 bases, and 13 bases separated the two germline ends. The covered CDR3 bases are TGTGCCAGCAGTGTGCTAGCGTACCTCTACGAG. Translated: CASSVLAYLYE. The entire CDR3 sequence reads CASSVLAYLYEQYF.

There are many counts of this clone. The missing CDR3 end, 3 residues past where the read stops, is filled in from the germline J gene. The J gene is TRBJ2-1, the V gene TRBV5-1; D ambiguous. This CDR3 contains 11 residues. V lost 2 bases to trimming and J lost 9 bases, with 6 bases between them. Germline values: CDR1 SGHRS, CDR2 YFSETQ. The sequenced CDR3 bases are TGCGCCAGCAGCTTACTCCGTGAG. Translated: CASSLLRE. The CDR3 as a whole reads CASSLLREQFF.

This clone was seen more than once but under ten times. The read gets to within 3 residues of the CDR3 end, and the germline J gene fills in the rest. The V gene is TRBV2, the J gene TRBJ2-7, with a tentative D call TRBD1 (5 bases). The ends were cut back, 5 bases at V and 4 bases at J, with 12 bases in the middle. CDR1 is SNHLY and CDR2 is FYNNEI in the germline V gene. The CDR3 totals 13 residues. Partial CDR3 DNA: TGTGCCAGCAGTCTGGTGGGGCGGTACGAG. Translation gives CASSLVGRYE. The whole CDR3 reads CASSLVGRYEQYF.

In this sample, this clone turned up many times. Sequencing ends 3 residues short of the CDR3 end; the germline J gene provides the rest. The chain links TRBV19 to TRBJ2-7; tentative D call: TRBD2 (6 bases). V dropped 4 bases and J dropped 2 bases, with 12 bases sitting between them. Germline assignment: CDR1 LNHDA and CDR2 SQIVND (reference sequence). CDR3 size: 14 residues. CDR3 residues: CASSNRLGTYEQYF. The DNA read from the CDR3 is TGTGCCAGTAGTAACAGACTAGGAACCTACGAG.

This clone has a count of ten or more. The read finishes 3 residues shy of the CDR3 end, and the germline J gene is used to complete it. The J gene is TRBJ2-3, the V gene TRBV19; 12 bases match TRBD2. Losses at the gene ends were 4 bases for V and 1 base for J; bases not matched to a gene: 0. CDR3 length: 15 residues. Per germline, CDR1 LNHDA and CDR2 SQIVND (reference sequence). CDR3: CASSTSGGGTDTQYF. CDR3 bases read: TGTGCCAGTAGTACTAGCGGGGGGGGCACAGATACG.

Comments on this clone: The CDR3 extends 3 residues past the end of the read, so its final part is completed from the germline J gene. This chain uses TRBV18 with TRBJ2-4; D might be TRBD1 (5 bases). CDR3 size: 15 residues. Germline V gene sequence: CDR1 KGHSH, CDR2 LQKENI. The CDR3 is CASSPRDWGNYGQYF. The sequenced part of the CDR3 DNA is TGTGCCAGCTCACCACGAGACTGGGGCAACTATGGT.

This clone was observed a few times. With the read ending 3 residues before the CDR3 end, the germline J gene is used to fill in that end. The chain uses TRBV18 and TRBJ2-7, with D perhaps TRBD1 (6 bases). Germline V lookup: CDR1 KGHSH, CDR2 LQKENI. The length of the CDR3 is 15 residues. V lost 0 bases and J lost 2, with 11 bases in between. The part of the CDR3 DNA that was read is TGTGCCAGCTCACCACCTACAGGGCCCCCCTACGAG. It translates to CASSPPTGPPYE. The CDR3 in its entirety is CASSPPTGPPYEQYF.

Comment on this clone: The read gets to within 3 residues of the CDR3 end, and the germline J gene fills in the rest. The V and J genes are TRBV18 and TRBJ2-1; 8 bases agree with TRBD1. The trim removed 5 bases at V and 0 bases at J, leaving 3 bases unmatched. This CDR3 spans 15 amino acids. The germline gives CDR1 KGHSH, CDR2 LQKENI. CDR3 bases read: TGTGCCAGCTCAGAACAGGGGGGCTCCTACAATGAG. Protein: CASSEQGGSYNE. The entire CDR3 is CASSEQGGSYNEQFF. Based on the CDR3 plus reference TRBV18 and TRBJ2-1, the full variable domain is NAGVMQNPRHLVRRRGQEARLRCSPMKGHSHVYWYRQLPEEGLKFMVYLQKENIIDESGMPKERFSAEFPKEGPSILRIQQVVRGDSAAYFCASSEQGGSYNEQFFGPGTRLTVL.

This clone showed up many times. The CDR3 end lies 3 residues beyond the end of the read and is filled in from the germline J gene. The V gene is TRBV20-1, the J gene TRBJ2-7, with 12 bases aligning to TRBD2. J lost 0 bases, V lost 3 bases, and 3 bases had no gene match. In germline, CDR1 is DFQATT, CDR2 SNEGSKA (reference sequence). This CDR3 region has 15 residues. CDR3 bases read: TGCAGTGCTAGTTCGGGACTAGCGGGCTCCTACGAG. Encoded protein: CSASSGLAGSYE. In full, the CDR3 is CSASSGLAGSYEQYF.

This clone was counted at least ten times. From the germline J gene comes the end of the CDR3, since the read stops 3 residues before it. The chain couples TRBV7-2 to TRBJ1-5, with unresolved D. V lost 4 bases to trimming and J lost 5 bases, with 9 bases between them. This CDR3 region has 13 residues. Germline V gene lookup returns CDR1 SGHTA and CDR2 FQGNSA. CDR3 protein: CASSSLVDQPQHF. The CDR3 DNA, read in part, is TGTGCCAGCAGCTCACTGGTAGATCAGCCC.

This clone was counted many times. The read ends 3 residues early relative to the CDR3; the germline J gene fills the gap. The gene calls are TRBV19 and TRBJ1-2; the D is unclear. The germline V gene has CDR1 LNHDA and CDR2 SQIVND (reference sequence). The CDR3 has 17 amino acids. V gave up 5 bases and J gave up 7 bases, with 26 bases separating them. The CDR3 here is CASSWVDSRTDFGGYTF. The CDR3 bases that were read are TGTGCCAGTAGTTGGGTAGACTCTCGGACGGACTTCGGTGGC.

There are many counts of this clone. The read terminates 3 residues before the CDR3 end, so the remaining end is supplied by the germline J gene. The gene calls are TRBV27 and TRBJ2-7, with TRBD2 identical over 10 bases. V was pared by 5 bases and J by 3 bases, with 16 bases of the junction left unmatched. The CDR3 is 18 residues long. The germline gives CDR1 MNHEY, CDR2 SMNVEV (reference sequence). CDR3 DNA, as far as it was read: TGTGCCAGCAGTCGCACGCCGAACCTAGCGGGAGAAAGCTACGAG. Its protein product is CASSRTPNLAGESYE. The whole CDR3 reads CASSRTPNLAGESYEQYF.

Incomplete CDR3 DNA: TGTGCCAGCAGCGGTCTAGCCGGCGAG. Translation: CASSGLAGE. The whole CDR3 reads CASSGLAGEQYF. The chain is built from TRBV13 and TRBJ2-7; D is possibly TRBD2 (5 bases). The CDR3 is cut off 3 residues early in the read; its end comes from the germline J gene. This CDR3 is built from 12 residues. Between the trimmed V and J ends, which lost 5 bases and 6 bases, there was a span of 11 bases. Per germline, CDR1 PRHDT and CDR2 FYEKMQ (reference sequence). The variable domain in full, completed from reference TRBV13 and TRBJ2-7, reads AAGVIQSPRHLIKEKRETATLKCYPIPRHDTVYWYQQGPGQDPQFLISFYEKMQSDKGSIPDRFSAQQFSDYHSELNMSSLELGDSALYFCASSGLAGEQYFGPGTRLTVT.

This clone was found many times. The read finishes 3 residues shy of the CDR3 end, and the germline J gene is used to complete it. This chain uses TRBV20-1 with TRBJ2-5, with 10 bases matching TRBD2. The CDR3 consists of 14 residues. V shed 6 bases, J shed 1 base, and the junction held 5 bases outside the gene matches. Germline V gene sequence: CDR1 DFQATT, CDR2 SNEGSKA (reference sequence). The part of the CDR3 DNA that was read is TGCAGTGCGGAGCGGGAGGGAAGCCAAGAGACC. Its protein product is CSAEREGSQET. The CDR3 reads in full as CSAEREGSQETQYF.

This clone was picked up many times. The CDR3 loop is CASSSRGPGQGLSGANVLTF. CDR3 DNA (partial): TGTGCCAGCAGCTCTCGAGGTCCGGGACAGGGTCTTTCTGGGGCCAACGTC. The V and J genes are TRBV7-1 and TRBJ2-6; 9 positions match TRBD1. The read ends 3 residues before the CDR3 terminus; that terminus is restored from the germline J gene. TRBV7-1 belongs to the ORF category, with a function that is uncertain. This CDR3 region has 20 residues. J gave up 1 base and V 3 bases, and 13 bases lay outside the gene matches.

The table lists this clone with many counts. The read stops 3 residues short of the end of the CDR3; the missing end is completed from the germline J gene. The V and J genes are TRBV30 and TRBJ1-4; D gene ambiguous. This CDR3 is built from 11 residues. Germline V CDR1 and CDR2: GTSNPN, SVGIG (reference sequence). Trimming shortened V by 4 bases and J by 5 bases, and 5 bases separated the two germline ends. The CDR3 region is CAWTVNEKLFF. The CDR3 DNA, read in part, is TGTGCCTGGACAGTAAATGAAAAA. Full variable domain (missing parts from reference TRBV30 and TRBJ1-4): SQTIHQWPATLVQPVGSPLSLECTVEGTSNPNLYWYRQAAGRGLQLLFYSVGIGQISSEVPQNLSASRPQDRQFILSSKKLLLSDSGFYLCAWTVNEKLFFGSGTQLSVL.

Ten or more counts support this clone. The read halts 3 residues ahead of the CDR3 end, with the missing end drawn from the germline J gene. The chain employs TRBV18 and TRBJ2-7; D is uncertain. CDR3 size: 17 residues. Germline CDR1 and CDR2: KGHSH and LQKENI. The germline V and J ends were trimmed by 1 base and 0 bases, with 16 bases remaining between them. The CDR3 loop is CASSPLPADSDSYEQYF. The part of the CDR3 DNA that was read is TGTGCCAGCTCACCACTCCCGGCAGACTCCGACTCCTACGAG.

This clone has at least ten counts. Read coverage stops 3 residues before the CDR3 terminus; the germline J gene supplies the remainder. This chain links TRBV20-1 with TRBJ2-4; TRBD2 matches 16 bases. Germline lookup yields CDR1 DFQATT and CDR2 SNEGSKA (reference sequence). The CDR3 is made up of 15 amino acids. The CDR3 region is CSARGPGTSGRVQYF. The covered CDR3 bases are TGCAGTGCTAGAGGACCCGGGACTAGCGGGAGGGTT.

This clone was counted many times. The missing CDR3 end, 3 residues past where the read stops, is filled in from the germline J gene. The chain carries TRBV19 and TRBJ2-5, with a possible D match to TRBD2 (7 bases). This CDR3 spans 15 amino acids. With 3 bases removed from V and 5 bases from J, the gap between germline ends came to 16 bases. Germline CDR1 reads LNHDA; CDR2 reads SQIVND (reference sequence). CDR3 DNA (partial): TGTGCCAGTAGTATCCTAGAGGGGGGGCTGGAGACC. Protein sequence: CASSILEGGLET. The CDR3, in full, reads CASSILEGGLETQYF. The variable domain in full, completed from reference TRBV19 and TRBJ2-5, reads DGGITQSPKYLFRKEGQNVTLSCEQNLNHDAMYWYRQDPGQGLRLIYYSQIVNDFQKGDIAEGYSVSREKKESFPLTVTSAQKNPTAFYLCASSILEGGLETQYFGPGTRLLVL.

This clone came up many times. The read ends 3 residues shy of where the CDR3 ends; the end is completed using the germline J gene. This chain joins TRBV5-5 and TRBJ2-7; 7 positions agree with TRBD2. Germline CDR1 reads SGHKS; CDR2 reads YYEKEE (reference sequence). The CDR3 extends over 13 amino acids. V lost 6 bases, J lost 3 bases, and 6 bases stayed unmatched. This chain's CDR3 is CASIASGHYEQYF. CDR3 bases read: TGTGCCAGCATAGCTAGCGGCCACTACGAG.

The sample holds many counts of this clone. The read ends 3 residues shy of where the CDR3 ends; the end is completed using the germline J gene. This chain uses TRBV19 with TRBJ2-7, with D perhaps TRBD2 (6 bases). The germline gives CDR1 LNHDA, CDR2 SQIVND (reference sequence). The CDR3 totals 14 residues. V was clipped by 6 bases and J by 5 bases, with 17 bases between them. The part of the CDR3 DNA that was read is TGTGCCAGTAGCCGGGGGTTGGGCGACGACGAG. This encodes CASSRGLGDDE. The full CDR3 is CASSRGLGDDEQYF.

This clone was counted a few times. The read terminates 3 residues before the CDR3 end, so the remaining end is supplied by the germline J gene. Different DNA sequences within this sample yield the same CDR3. The rearrangement uses TRBV7-9 and TRBJ2-7; the match to TRBD2 covers 7 bases. Germline CDR1 is SEHNR and CDR2 is FQNEAQ (reference sequence). V lost 5 bases and J lost 6; bases outside the gene matches: 10. The CDR3 is 14 residues long. The CDR3 DNA, read in part, is TGTGCCAGCAGCCCGACTAGTGGGAGGGTCGAG. It translates to CASSPTSGRVE. The entire CDR3 protein is CASSPTSGRVEQYF.

This clone was seen repeatedly, ten times or more. The sequenced fragment ends 3 residues before the CDR3 boundary, so the rest is inferred from the germline J gene. The chain combines TRBV5-1 with TRBJ2-6; D might be TRBD2 (5 bases). There are 16 residues in the CDR3. Trimming removed 5 bases at V and 0 bases at J, with 12 bases between. CDR1 and CDR2 from the germline V gene are SGHRS and YFSETQ. The CDR3: CASRPPGSSGANVLTF. Incomplete CDR3 DNA: TGCGCCAGCAGACCACCGGGGAGCTCTGGGGCCAACGTC.

This clone appeared many times. CDR3 residues: CSSTGTGLSGGVYEQYF. CDR3 bases read: TGCAGCTCGACCGGGACAGGGCTTTCGGGGGGCGTCTACGAG. This chain links TRBV29-1 with TRBJ2-7; TRBD1 matches 9 bases. The sequence runs out 3 residues before the end of the CDR3; the remainder is reconstructed from the germline J gene. V shed 8 bases and J 3 bases; nucleotides not matched to a gene: 20. The CDR3 totals 17 residues. CDR1 SQVTM and CDR2 ANQGSEA come from the germline V gene.

Many counts were recorded for this clone. With the read ending 3 residues before the CDR3 end, the germline J gene is used to fill in that end. This chain joins TRBV6-1 and TRBJ2-1; possible D gene TRBD1, 6 bases. The germline gives CDR1 MNHNS, CDR2 SASEGT. The CDR3 is 14 residues long. V dropped 3 bases and J dropped 3 bases, with 9 bases sitting between them. CDR3 region: CASSERTDYNEQFF. Partial CDR3 DNA: TGTGCCAGCAGTGAGAGGACAGACTACAATGAG.